Following are 15 T cell receptor beta chains from one sample sequenced in a study of OX40 agonist ivuxolimab in advanced cancers. Produced via immunoSEQ multiplex PCR; TCRdb's table is partial and in-frame only. Among some 62,000 clones listed, more than 85% were seen once. The sample here was CD4+ or CD8+ T cells sorted from blood, taken in a trial of the OX40 agonist ivuxolimab. The receptors originated from an adult with an advanced solid tumor such as melanoma, head and neck, liver or kidney cancer.

This chain connects TRBV5-1 to TRBJ2-7, with 8 bases identical to TRBD1. With V trimmed by 1 base and J by 3 bases, 6 bases remained unmatched. CDR1 is SGHRS, CDR2 YFSETQ, per germline. The CDR3 covers 15 residues. The CDR3 spells CASSLLQGALYEQYF. CDR3 nucleotides: TGCGCCAGCAGCTTGTTGCAGGGGGCCCTCTACGAGCAGTACTTC. Variable domain in full (rest from reference TRBV5-1 and TRBJ2-7): KAGVTQTPRYLIKTRGQQVTLSCSPISGHRSVSWYQQTPGQGLQFLFEYFSETQRNKGNFPGRFSGRQFSNSRSEMNVSTLELGDSALYLCASSLLQGALYEQYFGPGTRLTVT.

This clone is a singleton in its sample. This chain uses TRBV7-9 with TRBJ2-2; D remains ambiguous. The CDR3 is 12 residues long. From germline, CDR1 is SEHNR and CDR2 FQNEAQ (reference sequence). V lost 11 bases and J lost 0, with 7 bases in between. CDR3 nucleotide sequence: TGTGCCCGCCCGTCGAACACCGGGGAGCTGTTTTTT. It yields the protein CARPSNTGELFF.

The chain couples TRBV5-8 to TRBJ2-1; unclear D gene. Germline values: CDR1 SGHTS, CDR2 YDEGEE. The CDR3 contains 12 residues. V was cut by 1 base and J by 8 bases, with 7 bases left in between. The CDR3 reads CASSLRSYEQFF. The CDR3 DNA reads as TGTGCCAGCAGCTTGAGGAGTTATGAGCAGTTCTTC.

The chain recombines TRBV4-1 with TRBJ1-5; D is possibly TRBD1 (5 bases). The CDR3 extends over 15 amino acids. The germline CDR1 and CDR2 sequences are MGHRA and YSYEKL. With 0 bases removed from V and 7 bases from J, the gap between germline ends came to 13 bases. The CDR3 coding sequence is TGCGCCAGCAGCCAAGACCCGGGGGGGGACCAGCCCCAGCATTTT. Protein: CASSQDPGGDQPQHF.

This chain joins TRBV5-6 and TRBJ1-2; D unresolved. The CDR3 has 17 residues. Germline V gene data show CDR1 as SGHDT and CDR2 as YYEEEE. V was pared by 3 bases and J by 3 bases, with 21 bases between. CDR3 coding DNA: TGTGCCAGCAGCTCGGACGGTTCATCACGTTTTCACTATGGCTACACCTTC. It specifies CASSSDGSSRFHYGYTF.

The count of this clone is one. V usage is TRBV5-6 and J usage is TRBJ2-1; 16 bases line up with TRBD2. V lost 1 base to trimming and J lost 7 bases; unmatched junction nucleotides: 5. Germline-derived CDR1 and CDR2 are SGHDT and YYEEEE. There are 17 residues in the CDR3. CDR3 loop: CASSLRSGLAGGNEQFF. CDR3 DNA: TGTGCCAGCAGCTTGAGGTCGGGACTAGCGGGAGGGAATGAGCAGTTCTTC.

V usage is TRBV4-2 and J usage is TRBJ2-7; D uncertain. From germline, CDR1 is LGHNA and CDR2 YNFKEQ. This CDR3 spans 11 amino acids. The germline V and J ends were trimmed by 0 bases and 5 bases, with 2 bases remaining between them. The DNA for the CDR3 is TGTGCCAGCAGCCAAGACAACGAGCAGTACTTC. Its protein is CASSQDNEQYF.

The chain carries TRBV13 and TRBJ2-5; D possibly corresponds to TRBD1 (6 bases). Trimming left V 4 bases short and J 11 bases short, with 23 bases between. The CDR3 consists of 15 residues. The germline gives CDR1 PRHDT, CDR2 FYEKMQ (reference sequence). CDR3 nucleotide sequence: TGTGCCAGCAGCTCGAGGACAGTCGGATCGTGGGAGCAGTACTTC. Encoded protein: CASSSRTVGSWEQYF. Full variable domain (outside the CDR3, taken from reference TRBV13 and TRBJ2-5): AAGVIQSPRHLIKEKRETATLKCYPIPRHDTVYWYQQGPGQDPQFLISFYEKMQSDKGSIPDRFSAQQFSDYHSELNMSSLELGDSALYFCASSSRTVGSWEQYFGPGTRLLVL.

V gene TRBV10-2 combines with J gene TRBJ2-1; the D is unclear. The CDR3 covers 14 residues. Trimming stripped 6 bases from V and 4 bases from J, with 13 bases between. Looked up from germline, CDR1 is WSHSY and CDR2 is SAAADI. The CDR3 protein is CASSQTSSYNEQFF. DNA for the CDR3: TGCGCCAGCAGCCAGACCAGTTCTTACAATGAGCAGTTCTTC.

The V gene is TRBV13, the J gene TRBJ2-1; 7 bases are a match to TRBD1. The CDR3 runs 16 residues. The V and J ends lost 1 base and 2 bases, in that order; junction bases with no gene match: 5. Per germline, CDR1 PRHDT and CDR2 FYEKMQ (reference sequence). CDR3 loop: CASSLVTGPTYNEQFF. The CDR3 nucleotides are TGTGCCAGCAGCTTAGTGACAGGGCCTACCTACAATGAGCAGTTCTTC. Full variable domain (remainder filled in from reference TRBV13 and TRBJ2-1): AAGVIQSPRHLIKEKRETATLKCYPIPRHDTVYWYQQGPGQDPQFLISFYEKMQSDKGSIPDRFSAQQFSDYHSELNMSSLELGDSALYFCASSLVTGPTYNEQFFGPGTRLTVL.

The genes are TRBV27 and TRBJ2-1; D is unclear. Germline V gives CDR1 MNHEY, CDR2 SMNVEV (reference sequence). CDR3 length: 14 residues. The ends were cut back, 3 bases at V and 8 bases at J, with 14 bases in the middle. CDR3 DNA sequence: TGTGCCAGCAGTTTCCACCCGGCGTTGGATGAGCAGTTCTTC. Its protein is CASSFHPALDEQFF.

This clone was counted once. CDR3 sequence (DNA): TGCGCCAGCAGCTTGGGGGACAGGGGAAATCAGCCCCAGCATTTT. Amino acids: CASSLGDRGNQPQHF. The chain recombines TRBV5-1 with TRBJ1-5; 10 bases line up with TRBD1. The CDR3 has 15 amino acids. The germline CDR1 and CDR2 sequences are SGHRS and YFSETQ. After removal of 0 bases from V and 4 bases from J, the junction contained 1 base not matched to a gene. Drawing the rest from reference TRBV5-1 and TRBJ1-5, the complete variable domain is KAGVTQTPRYLIKTRGQQVTLSCSPISGHRSVSWYQQTPGQGLQFLFEYFSETQRNKGNFPGRFSGRQFSNSRSEMNVSTLELGDSALYLCASSLGDRGNQPQHFGDGTRLSIL.

The chain is built from TRBV7-2 and TRBJ1-1; D is ambiguous. Trimming pared 10 bases from V and 1 base from J, leaving 13 bases between. The CDR3 runs 13 residues. The germline V gene encodes CDR1 SGHTA and CDR2 FQGNSA. CDR3 protein: CAMAISGNTEAFF. Written as DNA, the CDR3 is TGTGCCATGGCGATATCGGGGAACACTGAAGCTTTCTTT.

This clone was recorded a few times. The J gene is TRBJ2-3, the V gene TRBV11-2; the match to TRBD2 covers 7 bases. Germline loops: CDR1 SGHAT, CDR2 FQNNGV. J lost 5 bases, V lost 5 bases, and 10 bases had no gene match. The CDR3 is made up of 15 amino acids. The CDR3 nucleotides read TGTGCCAGCAGCCGCCCGCGGGAGACCGGAGATACGCAGTATTTT. Translated: CASSRPRETGDTQYF.

For this clone: The junction shows a germline mismatch at one end, possibly a read error. The CDR3 is CSVEIRPILSRANVLTF. DNA of the CDR3: TGCAGCGTTGAAATCCGCCCAATCCTCTCTCGGGCCAACGTCCTGACTTTC. The V call is TRBV29-1, the J call TRBJ2-6; D unresolved. The V gene's germline CDR1 is SQVTM and CDR2 ANQGSEA. The CDR3 is 17 amino acids.